These 2 T cell receptor beta chains were sequenced from one sample in a study of shared clonotypes between healthy human individuals. Assay: immunoSEQ multiplex PCR; the TCRdb copy retains only in-frame clones and omits some. The table lists 2 million to 3 million clones, more than 85% of them singletons. Sequenced material: naive CD4+ T cells from PBMCs. Subset in this sample: CD45RA+ positively selected. Source of these receptors: a man aged 18 to 29 in good health. Some clones in this sample may be carry-over from other donors' samples.

The chain has TRBV11-2 and TRBJ2-7, with 7 bases that match TRBD1. The CDR3 length is 16 residues. With V trimmed by 7 bases and J by 4 bases, 16 bases remained unmatched. Germline-derived CDR1 and CDR2 are SGHAT and FQNNGV. In DNA form, the CDR3 reads TGTGCCAGCAACCCTCCTGGAAGACAGGGACCATACGAGCAGTACTTC. Protein product: CASNPPGRQGPYEQYF.

The V call is TRBV27, the J call TRBJ1-1; no clear D gene. V shed 3 bases and J shed 4 bases, with 9 bases lying between them. There are 13 residues in the CDR3. CDR1 is MNHEY, CDR2 SMNVEV, per germline (reference sequence). CDR3 coding DNA: TGTGCCAGCAGTTTCAGGTGGGGCACTGAAGCTTTCTTT. Protein: CASSFRWGTEAFF.